This TCR beta chain was sequenced in a study of spatial heterogeneity in lung cancer (dated by TCRdb to the late 2010s). Some background on the complete study: Beta-chain transcripts were consistently detected in greater numbers than alpha-chain transcripts, which likely reflected higher beta-chain transcript abundance. A strong correlation was found between TCR transcript counts in tumor regions and a T cell transcriptional module score from matched bulk RNA-seq. In the raw uncorrected reads, each unique combination of TCR and UMI appeared more than ten times on average. TCR alpha and beta repertoires were quantitatively compared across multiple tumor regions, matched nontumor lung and blood in non-small cell lung cancer. Nonsynonymous mutation counts, determined by whole-exome sequencing of tumor tissue, were related to TCR repertoire features. At surgery, both alpha and beta chains were TCR-sequenced in more than 200 tumor regions, fewer than 85 matched nontumor lung samples and around 50 PBMC samples.

In light of the paper, this sample's time point label describes: sample taken at primary tumor resection. Samples were obtained from 72 patients with early-stage, untreated non-small cell lung cancer from the lung TRACERx cohort. TCR sequencing used whole RNA extracted from tumor and nontumor lung tissue, or from cryopreserved PBMC samples, without cell sorting. Patients were selected for TCR sequencing only if sufficient RNA was available from at least two tumor regions. A lung pathologist reviewed the tumor and adjacent nontumor lung specimens before the specimens were selected. Libraries were prepared through 5' RACE. Instrument on record: NextSeq 500. In the TCR library protocol, a unique molecular identifier was attached to each TCR cDNA molecule so that PCR and sequencing errors could be corrected. The study's processing was this. TCR identification, UMI-based error correction and CDR3 extraction were all carried out with Decombinator tools. Expanded TCRs were defined as those above a frequency of 2 per 1,000, corresponding to the top 1% of the tumor frequency distribution. Expanded tumor TCRs were classed as regional if statistically deemed absent (corrected P<0.05) from at least one tumor region, otherwise ubiquitous. Rényi diversity was computed with the R vegan package after subsampling each repertoire 100 times to 5,000 TCRs. To build CDR3 similarity networks, amino acid triplet string-kernel similarity was used, and CDR3s were connected when their pairwise similarity was above 0.82. The raw public data were reprocessed by TCRdb itself: fastp quality trimming at Q25, MiXCR clonotype calling, in-frame beta chains only. Records with the same CDR3 protein are collapsed into one entry carrying the most frequent genes and DNA. The V and J calls here are based on TCRdb, not the publication. Recorded for this sample are about 16,000 distinct CDR3 sequences; 5.8% of them occurred a single time. Approximately 10% of the sample is held by the ten biggest clonotypes.

This clonotype has just a few counts. No cognate antigen has been identified for it. It has no much larger one-base neighbor in the sample; base qualities were not kept. Little can be read into the size of this beta chain, an off-target read in a library designed for alpha chains. The paper as a whole reports these results and caveats: Estimated TCR-seq coverage of tumor T cells was only 5.5% to 8% for alpha chains and around 14% for beta chains. Counts of ubiquitous and regional expanded TCRs correlated with counts of ubiquitous and regional nonsynonymous mutations, respectively. The number of expanded intratumoral alpha and beta TCRs correlated with the tumor nonsynonymous mutation count. Additional single-cell paired TCR alpha and beta sequencing was considered necessary to confirm, at a functional level, the hypothesis that regional TCRs recognize regional mutations.

The sequence derives from a female donor with early-stage non-small cell lung cancer. The specimen comprised lung tumor tissue, sampled at surgery.

The CDR3 in this case is CASSLGLAGGLNTGELFF. The DNA sequence follows: TGTGCCAGCAGCTTGGGACTAGCGGGAGGGTTGAACACCGGGGAGCTGTTTTTT. The chain was built from TRBV5-4 and TRBJ2-2; the junction holds 14 bases that match TRBD2. Here V drops 0 bases and J drops 1 base, and the junction holds 2 bases not matched to any gene. The germline V gene (reference sequence) yields SGHNT for CDR1 and YYREEE for CDR2. The CDR3 runs 18 residues from the cysteine to the phenylalanine. Solely the CDR3 DNA is kept, with 54 bases framed from the first base.